The 4 T cell receptor beta chains reported below all come from one sample, sequenced in a study of a mutant IDH1 vaccine in newly diagnosed glioma. No antigen is known for these receptors. As for time point: week 11, during vaccination. Every single dose of the vaccine, 300 ug of mutant IDH1 20-mer peptide, came with topical imiquimod. Using immunoSEQ multiplex PCR, the repertoire was profiled, and TCRdb retains in-frame clones only, with some absent. The repertoire consists of around 26,000 clones, with approximately 70% occurring once and the leading ten covering more than 9.5%. Sequencing used peripheral blood mononuclear cells (PBMCs), obtained from a glioma patient whose treatment included an IDH1 peptide vaccine. All receptors derive from a man aged 18 to 29 with glioma. Some clones in this sample may be carry-over from other donors' samples.

V and J are TRBV9 and TRBJ2-5, with a tentative D call TRBD1 (5 bases). V dropped 3 bases and J dropped 1 base, with 10 bases sitting between them. This CDR3 has 14 amino acids. Germline-derived CDR1 and CDR2 are SGDLS and YYNGEE. This CDR3 reads CASSAWTSQETQYF. The CDR3 DNA is TGTGCCAGCAGCGCTTGGACATCCCAAGAGACCCAGTACTTC. The variable domain in full, completed from reference TRBV9 and TRBJ2-5, reads DSGVTQTPKHLITATGQRVTLRCSPRSGDLSVYWYQQSLDQGLQFLIQYYNGEERAKGNILERFSAQQFPDLHSELNLSSLELGDSALYFCASSAWTSQETQYFGPGTRLLVL.

This clone turned up a few times. The chain employs TRBV27 and TRBJ1-1, with a tentative D call TRBD1 (5 bases). V was clipped by 6 bases and J by 0 bases, with 8 bases between them. Germline-derived CDR1 and CDR2 are MNHEY and SMNVEV (reference sequence). The CDR3 is 13 amino acids. CDR3 residues: CASRPGVNTEAFF. CDR3 coding DNA: TGTGCCAGCAGACCGGGGGTGAACACTGAAGCTTTCTTT.

This chain connects TRBV4-3 to TRBJ2-1; 10 bases are shared with TRBD2. Germline CDR1 LGHNA, CDR2 YSLEER. Germline trimming cut 2 bases from V and 1 base from J; bases unmatched to any gene: 2. The CDR3 consists of 16 residues. The CDR3 nucleotides read TGCGCCAGCAGCCAACCAGCGGGAGGGTCCTACAATGAGCAGTTCTTC. Protein: CASSQPAGGSYNEQFF.

This clone was seen only once. The J gene is TRBJ1-1, the V gene TRBV27, with D possibly being TRBD1 (5 bases). Germline loops: CDR1 MNHEY, CDR2 SMNVEV (reference sequence). Trimming took 6 bases from V and 7 from J, leaving 15 bases between them. This CDR3 is 13 amino acids long. The CDR3 here is CASRELQGFEAFF. CDR3 nucleotide sequence: TGTGCCAGCAGGGAACTTCAGGGATTTGAAGCTTTCTTT.